One sample yielded the 7 T cell receptor beta chains listed below, sequenced in a study of blood T cell repertoires in COVID-19. Libraries were prepared by immunoSEQ multiplex PCR; TCRdb keeps only in-frame clonotypes and omits some of them. The sample carries over 100,000 clones, 80% to 90% recorded once. Sequenced material: peripheral blood. The source of these receptors is a man aged 50-60 years with acute or convalescent COVID-19.

The V gene is TRBV6-5, the J gene TRBJ2-7, with 7 bases lining up with TRBD2. J was trimmed by 5 bases and V by 8 bases; bases with no gene match: 6. Per the germline V gene, CDR1 is MNHEY and CDR2 is SVGAGI. The CDR3 is 12 amino acids. The CDR3 DNA reads TGTGCCAGCGGTCGGGGGGTTGACGAGCAGTACTTC. Translated: CASGRGVDEQYF.

The V gene is TRBV28, the J gene TRBJ2-5; D possibly corresponds to TRBD1 (6 bases). Germline CDR1 is MDHEN and CDR2 is SYDVKM. Between the trimmed V and J ends, which lost 8 bases and 5 bases, there was a span of 15 bases. The CDR3 extends over 13 amino acids. The chain's CDR3 is CASGTGPRETQYF. CDR3 DNA: TGTGCCAGCGGTACAGGGCCAAGGGAGACCCAGTACTTC.

The genes are TRBV4-1 and TRBJ2-3; D gene uncertain. V was trimmed by 0 bases and J by 3 bases, leaving 7 bases between them. CDR1 and CDR2 from the germline V gene are MGHRA and YSYEKL. The CDR3 contains 14 residues. The CDR3 nucleotides read TGCGCCAGCAGCCAAGATCCGCGGACAGATACGCAGTATTTT. Translation gives CASSQDPRTDTQYF.

The chain is built from TRBV6-5 and TRBJ2-5; TRBD2 agrees at 11 bases. The CDR3 totals 14 residues. With V trimmed by 5 bases and J by 6 bases, 5 bases remained unmatched. Germline V gene data show CDR1 as MNHEY and CDR2 as SVGAGI. This CDR3 is CASSRTSGWQTQYF. For the CDR3, the DNA is TGTGCCAGCAGTCGGACTAGCGGGTGGCAGACCCAGTACTTC.

V and J are TRBV5-4 and TRBJ2-7; 9 bases are shared with TRBD1. The CDR3 consists of 16 residues. From germline, CDR1 is SGHNT and CDR2 YYREEE (reference sequence). The V and J ends lost 3 bases and 1 base, in that order; junction bases with no gene match: 8. The CDR3 protein is CASSSTRQGGSYEQYF. The CDR3 nucleotides read TGTGCCAGCAGCTCGACTCGACAGGGGGGTTCCTACGAGCAGTACTTC.

The chain has TRBV6-5 and TRBJ2-2; the D is unclear. Per the germline V gene, CDR1 is MNHEY and CDR2 is SVGAGI. This CDR3 is 13 amino acids long. Trimming stripped 5 bases from V and 5 bases from J, with 9 bases between. CDR3 protein: CASSPAETGELFF. CDR3 DNA sequence: TGTGCCAGCAGTCCTGCGGAGACCGGGGAGCTGTTTTTT.

This clone appeared once. DNA for the CDR3: TGTGCCAGCAGTCTGACGGGACAGGGAGTTTCACCCCTCCACTTT. It translates to CASSLTGQGVSPLHF. This chain links TRBV6-5 with TRBJ1-6; 9 positions match TRBD1. This CDR3 region has 15 residues. V dropped 5 bases and J dropped 9; count of bases not matched to a gene: 8. The germline CDR1 and CDR2 sequences are MNHEY and SVGAGI.